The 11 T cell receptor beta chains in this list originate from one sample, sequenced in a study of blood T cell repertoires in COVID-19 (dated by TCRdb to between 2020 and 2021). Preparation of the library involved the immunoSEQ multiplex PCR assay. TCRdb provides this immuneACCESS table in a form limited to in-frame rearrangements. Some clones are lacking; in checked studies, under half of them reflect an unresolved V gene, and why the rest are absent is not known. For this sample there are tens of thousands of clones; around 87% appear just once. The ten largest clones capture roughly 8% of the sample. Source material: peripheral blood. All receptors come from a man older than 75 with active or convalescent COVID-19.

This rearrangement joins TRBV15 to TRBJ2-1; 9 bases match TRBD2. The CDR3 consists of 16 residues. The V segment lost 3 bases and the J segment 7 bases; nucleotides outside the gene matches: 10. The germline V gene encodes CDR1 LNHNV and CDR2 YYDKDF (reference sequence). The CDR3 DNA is TGTGCCACCAGCAGGGCTAAGCGGGAGGTGGGGAATGAGCAGTTCTTC. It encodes CATSRAKREVGNEQFF.

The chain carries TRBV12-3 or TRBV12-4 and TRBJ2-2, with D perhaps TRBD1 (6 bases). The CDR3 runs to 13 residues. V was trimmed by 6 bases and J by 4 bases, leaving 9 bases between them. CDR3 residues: CASSPTGTGELFF. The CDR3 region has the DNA TGTGCCAGCAGCCCGACAGGCACCGGGGAGCTGTTTTTT.

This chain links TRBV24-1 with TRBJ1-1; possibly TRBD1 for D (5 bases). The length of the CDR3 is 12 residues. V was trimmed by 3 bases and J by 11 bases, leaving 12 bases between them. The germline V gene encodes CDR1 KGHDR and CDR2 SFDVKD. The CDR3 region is CATSDPSGSAFF. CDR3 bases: TGTGCCACCAGTGATCCATCAGGGTCGGCTTTCTTT.

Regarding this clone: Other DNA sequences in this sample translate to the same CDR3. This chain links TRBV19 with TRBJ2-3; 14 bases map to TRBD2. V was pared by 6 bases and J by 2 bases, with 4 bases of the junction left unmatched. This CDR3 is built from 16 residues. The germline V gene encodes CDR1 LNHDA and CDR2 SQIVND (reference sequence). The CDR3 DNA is TGTGCCAGTAGCGCGACTAGCGGGGGGGACACAGATACGCAGTATTTT. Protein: CASSATSGGDTDTQYF.

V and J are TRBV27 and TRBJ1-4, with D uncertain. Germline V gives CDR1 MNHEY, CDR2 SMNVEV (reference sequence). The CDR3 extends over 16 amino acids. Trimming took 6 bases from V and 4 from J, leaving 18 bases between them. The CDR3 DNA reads TGTGCCAGCAGCCCCCTCGCGATGCATAATAATGAAAAACTGTTTTTT. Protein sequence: CASSPLAMHNNEKLFF.

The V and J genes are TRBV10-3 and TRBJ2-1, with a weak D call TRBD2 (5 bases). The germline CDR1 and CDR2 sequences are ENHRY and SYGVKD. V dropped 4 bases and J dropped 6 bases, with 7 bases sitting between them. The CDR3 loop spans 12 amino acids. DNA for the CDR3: TGTGCCATCAGTGCCGCGGGCAATGAGCAGTTCTTC. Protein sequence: CAISAAGNEQFF.

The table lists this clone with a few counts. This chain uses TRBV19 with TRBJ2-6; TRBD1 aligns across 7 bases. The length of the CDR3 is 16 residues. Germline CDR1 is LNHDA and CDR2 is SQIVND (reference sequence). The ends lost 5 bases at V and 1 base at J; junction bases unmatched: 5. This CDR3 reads CASSQGVFSGANVLTF. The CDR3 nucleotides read TGTGCCAGTAGTCAGGGGGTATTTTCTGGGGCCAACGTCCTGACTTTC.

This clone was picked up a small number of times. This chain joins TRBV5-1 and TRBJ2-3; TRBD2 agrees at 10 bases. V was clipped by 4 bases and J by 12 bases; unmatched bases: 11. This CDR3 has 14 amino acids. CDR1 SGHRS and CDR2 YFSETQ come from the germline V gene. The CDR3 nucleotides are TGCGCCAGCAGCCCCGGGGGAGCGGGGGGGACCCAGTATTTT. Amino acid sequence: CASSPGGAGGTQYF.

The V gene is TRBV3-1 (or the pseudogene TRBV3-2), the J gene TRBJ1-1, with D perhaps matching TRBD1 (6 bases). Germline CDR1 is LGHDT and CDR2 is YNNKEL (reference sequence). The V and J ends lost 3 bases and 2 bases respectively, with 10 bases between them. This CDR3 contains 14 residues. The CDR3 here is CASSQTGRNTEAFF. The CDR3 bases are TGTGCCAGCAGCCAGACAGGAAGAAACACTGAAGCTTTCTTT.

The CDR3 sequence is CASSLGLAGAYTDTQYF. In DNA form, the CDR3 reads TGTGCCAGCAGCTTAGGCCTAGCGGGAGCTTATACAGATACGCAGTATTTT. The chain has TRBV11-3 and TRBJ2-3; the match to TRBD2 covers 10 bases. The CDR3 is 17 amino acids. Losses at the gene ends were 1 base for V and 3 bases for J; bases not matched to a gene: 7. Germline CDR1 and CDR2: SGHNT and YENEEA.

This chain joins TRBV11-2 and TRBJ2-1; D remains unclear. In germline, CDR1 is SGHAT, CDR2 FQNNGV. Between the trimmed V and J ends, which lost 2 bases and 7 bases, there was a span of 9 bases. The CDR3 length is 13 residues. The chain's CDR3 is CASSLQASNEQFF. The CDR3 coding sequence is TGTGCCAGCAGCTTACAAGCCTCAAATGAGCAGTTCTTC.